This entry is about one T cell receptor (beta chain). Its antigen is currently unknown. Naive CD8 cells were CD45RO-negative, positively selected for CCR7, excluding terminally differentiated effector memory CD45RA+ cells. These data come from a study of shared clonotypes between healthy human individuals. Study summary: Plates per donor: three CD4 naive, three CD4 memory, two CD8 naive, one CD8 memory. Study-level findings and limits: Among donors, clonotype sharing was expected to be affected by sequencing depth.

Assay: immunoSEQ multiplex PCR; the TCRdb copy retains only in-frame clones and omits some. The sample lists 600,000 or so clones, 95% to 98% seen once, with approximately 0.3% in the top ten. The sample taken for sequencing was naive CD8+ T cells sorted from blood. The receptor was isolated from a man in his thirties or forties in good health.

CDR3 amino acids: CAECRASGAQETQYF. CDR3 bases: TGTGCCGAATGCAGGGCCAGCGGGGCTCAAGAGACCCAGTACTTC. V gene TRBV6-1 combines with J gene TRBJ2-5; 7 nucleotides align to TRBD2. J was trimmed by 2 bases and V by 11 bases; bases with no gene match: 14. This CDR3 has 15 residues. CDR1 and CDR2 from the germline V gene are MNHNS and SASEGT.